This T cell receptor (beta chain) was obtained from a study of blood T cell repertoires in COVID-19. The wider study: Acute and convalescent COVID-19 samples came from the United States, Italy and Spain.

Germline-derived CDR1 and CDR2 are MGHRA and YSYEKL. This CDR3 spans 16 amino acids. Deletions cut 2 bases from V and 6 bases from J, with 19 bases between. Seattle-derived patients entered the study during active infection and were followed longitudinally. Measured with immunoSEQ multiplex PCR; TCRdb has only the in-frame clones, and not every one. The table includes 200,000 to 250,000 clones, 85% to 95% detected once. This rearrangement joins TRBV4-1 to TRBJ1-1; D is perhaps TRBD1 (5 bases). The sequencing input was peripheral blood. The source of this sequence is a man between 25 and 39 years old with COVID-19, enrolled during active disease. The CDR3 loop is CASSQPGWGGGAEAFF. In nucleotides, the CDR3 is TGCGCCAGCAGCCAACCTGGTTGGGGGGGTGGCGCTGAAGCTTTCTTT.